The sequence of this T cell receptor beta chain was determined in a study of T-cell reconstitution after alpha-beta-depleted transplantation in children. This clonotype was observed at least ten times. Its antigen is unidentified. Library preparation (for TCRbeta) was performed with unique molecular identifiers. TCRdb re-called the PCR reads with MiXCR, one entry per CDR3 protein. The sample has approximately 230,000 distinct CDR3 sequences; about a quarter are singletons. Trimming took 7 bases from V and 2 from J, leaving 14 bases between them. This CDR3 has 14 amino acids. Notes on the study in general: T-cell counts and diversity at one year following transplant were attributed mainly to newly produced T cells. Where alpha-beta T cells came from about two months after transplant was reportedly several hundred expanded graft clones. Where some patients showed high TCRbeta diversity at day 60, it came from recipient T cells and thymic progenitors that had survived.

Sequenced here: PBMCs, sampled before TCRalphabeta/CD19-depleted stem cell transplant. The origin of this receptor is a girl aged 2 to 10 with Fanconi anemia, due to receive a stem cell transplant. This rearrangement joins TRBV12-3 or TRBV12-4 to TRBJ1-2; perhaps TRBD1 as D (6 bases). CDR3 bases: TGTGCCAGCACCCTAGACAGGCCCAACTATGGCTACACCTTC. Its translation: CASTLDRPNYGYTF.